A selection of T cell receptor beta chains follows, all from one sample in a study of shared T cell receptors in the human thymus. Generated by immunoSEQ multiplex PCR, the TCRdb table keeps only in-frame clones and is missing some. In the table there are approximately 760,000 clones, 75% to 90% of which are singletons. The sample was also reused in another study, on human thymus T cells.

The sample taken for sequencing was thymocytes. The receptors were sampled from a girl less than two years old with a congenital heart defect. The CDR3 runs from the conserved cysteine through the conserved F or W. The D gene is left open where the match is weak. Clone size is stated in some rows and not others, as once, few, many or a class when expanded.

J | D | V | size | DNA | CDR3
TRBJ1-2 | - | TRBV5-6 | - | TGTGCCAGCAGGACGCCCGGGGGGGACTATGGCTACACCTTC | CASRTPGGDYGYTF
TRBJ2-3 | - | TRBV27 | - | TGTGCCAGCAGTTTAATACACACAGATACGCAGTATTTT | CASSLIHTDTQYF
TRBJ2-7 | - | TRBV4-1 | - | TGCGCCAGCAGCCAAGGGACTCTCCACTCCTATGAGCAGTACTTC | CASSQGTLHSYEQYF
TRBJ2-3 | TRBD2 | TRBV10-3 | - | TGTGCCATCAGTCCCTTACTAGCGGGGGACACAGATACGCAGTATTTT | CAISPLLAGDTDTQYF
TRBJ1-1 | TRBD1 | TRBV5-6 | once | TGTGCCAGCACCGCACAGGGGGCTGAAGCTTTCTTT | CASTAQGAEAFF
TRBJ2-2 | - | TRBV5-1 | - | TGCGCCAGCAGCTGTCCGCGGGGTTGCCGGACGAACACCGGGGAGCTGTTTTTT | CASSCPRGCRTNTGELFF
TRBJ1-2 | TRBD1 | TRBV30 | - | TGTGCCTGGAGGGCGACAGGGAGATATGGCTACACCTTC | CAWRATGRYGYTF
TRBJ1-2 | TRBD1 | TRBV15 | - | TGTGCCACCAGCAGGACAGGGGTCGAGAACTATGGCTACACCTTC | CATSRTGVENYGYTF
TRBJ2-7 | TRBD1 | TRBV5-1 | - | TGCGCCAGCAGCTTGTATCCCGGGACAGCATACGAGCAGTACTTC | CASSLYPGTAYEQYF
TRBJ2-7 | TRBD2 | TRBV18 | - | TGTGCCAGCTCACCACGGGACTATCTCACCTACGAGCAGTACTTC | CASSPRDYLTYEQYF
TRBJ1-4 | TRBD1 | TRBV28 | - | TGTGCCAGCAGTTTAGGCGACAGGGACACTAATGAAAAACTGTTTTTT | CASSLGDRDTNEKLFF
TRBJ1-1 | - | TRBV27 | - | TGTGCCAGCAGTTACCAAGGGCGGGTGGGCACTGAAGCTTTCTTT | CASSYQGRVGTEAFF
TRBJ1-2 | - | TRBV5-5 | - | TGTGCCAGCAACCATCTCCACGGACAGAATGGCTATGGCTACACCTTC | CASNHLHGQNGYGYTF
TRBJ1-1 | - | TRBV28 | - | TGTGCCAGCAGTATGAGGCCCCAGGGGCTTGAAGCTTTCTTT | CASSMRPQGLEAFF
TRBJ1-2 | TRBD1 | TRBV5-6 | - | TGTGCCAGCAGCTCTGGACAGGGGAGGATCGGCTACACCTTC | CASSSGQGRIGYTF
TRBJ2-7 | TRBD1 | TRBV9 | once | TGTGCCAGCAGCCCCGACTCCGGGACAGGGCTATACGAGCAGTACTTC | CASSPDSGTGLYEQYF
TRBJ2-1 | TRBD2 | TRBV15 | - | TGTGCCACCAGCAGAGTGGGAGGGTATGAGCAGTTCTTC | CATSRVGGYEQFF
TRBJ1-2 | - | TRBV4-1 | - | TGCGCCAGCAGCCAAGTCCGGACGGGAACTAACTATGGCTACACCTTC | CASSQVRTGTNYGYTF
TRBJ1-5 | - | TRBV2 | - | TGTGCCAGCAGTCTCCCCACAGGGCCGGGCAATCAGCCCCAGCATTTT | CASSLPTGPGNQPQHF
TRBJ1-2 | - | TRBV2 | - | TGTGCCAGCAGTGAGGTACCTGGAGCCCCAAAATTCTATGGCTACACCTTC | CASSEVPGAPKFYGYTF
TRBJ1-1 | - | TRBV5-4 | - | TGTGCCAGCAGCGGCGGGGTCGTGAACACTGAAGCTTTCTTT | CASSGGVVNTEAFF
TRBJ2-7 | TRBD1 | TRBV27 | - | TGTGCCAGCAGTTTGGGGACAGCCTACGAGCAGTACTTC | CASSLGTAYEQYF
TRBJ2-7 | - | TRBV5-1 | - | TGCGCCAGCAGCTTGGGCGCCGCCTACGAGCAGTACTTC | CASSLGAAYEQYF
TRBJ1-6 | - | TRBV19 | - | TGTGCCAGTAGACCACAGGACAGATATAATTCACCCCTCCACTTT | CASRPQDRYNSPLHF
TRBJ2-4 | - | TRBV29-1 | few | TGCAGCGTTGAAGTGTGGATGGGCCGGCTAGCCAAAAACATTCAGTACTTC | CSVEVWMGRLAKNIQYF
TRBJ1-2 | TRBD1 | TRBV5-6 | - | TGTGCCAGCAGCTCGCAGACAGGGGCTGAAAGAATCTATGGCTACACCTTC | CASSSQTGAERIYGYTF
TRBJ1-5 | - | TRBV30 | once | TGTGCCTGGTCCCCGGGTAGCAATCAGCCCCAGCATTTT | CAWSPGSNQPQHF
TRBJ1-2 | - | TRBV6-6 | - | TGTGCCAGCAGCCTAACAGGCGCTAAGGACTATGGCTACACCTTC | CASSLTGAKDYGYTF
TRBJ2-3 | TRBD2 | TRBV10-3 | few | TGTGCCATCAGTGAGGGAATCAATCCGGGACTAGCGGGGGGCACCACGCAGTATTTT | CAISEGINPGLAGGTTQYF
TRBJ1-1 | - | TRBV28 | - | TGTGCCAGCAGCCCTAGAAGAAGCGGAATGAACACTGAAGCTTTCTTT | CASSPRRSGMNTEAFF
TRBJ1-1 | - | TRBV19 | - | TGTGCCAGTAGTGCCTCCGGGGGGGCTCGAAACACTGAAGCTTTCTTT | CASSASGGARNTEAFF
TRBJ2-5 | - | TRBV29-1 | - | TGCAGCGTTGGAAGGAATGCCGGAGTCCGTTTTGTCCTAACAGAGACCCAGTACTTC | CSVGRNAGVRFVLTETQYF
TRBJ1-1 | - | TRBV4-1 | once | TGCGCCAGCAGCCAAGATAAATCAGGGGAGGGGACTGAAGCTTTCTTT | CASSQDKSGEGTEAFF
TRBJ2-3 | - | TRBV21-1 | - | TGTGCCAGCAGCTCCCACAAGGACAGGGTAGATACGCAGTATTTT | CASSSHKDRVDTQYF
TRBJ1-5 | - | TRBV5-1 | - | TGCGCCAGCAGCTTGGGCGGCCGGACAGAGCCCCAGCATTTT | CASSLGGRTEPQHF
TRBJ2-4 | TRBD2 | TRBV28 | few | TGTGCCAGCAGTTTATGGAAAACCGCTAGCGGGGGGAAGCCAGGTAACATTCAGTACTTC | CASSLWKTASGGKPGNIQYF
TRBJ1-4 | - | TRBV10-3 | - | TGTGCCCCGCCGGTGGTTAATGAAAAACTGTTTTTT | CAPPVVNEKLFF
TRBJ1-6 | TRBD1 | TRBV19 | - | TGTGCCAGTAAAGTAAGGGACAGGGATAATTCACCCCTCCACTTT | CASKVRDRDNSPLHF
TRBJ2-4 | TRBD1 | TRBV5-1 | - | TGCGCCAGCAGCACCCGATACCCAGGGGGCTCGGCCAAAAACATTCAGTACTTC | CASSTRYPGGSAKNIQYF
TRBJ1-1 | TRBD1 | TRBV11-2 | - | TGTGCCAGCAGCCTACCAGTGATGGAGGGGGCGGGGGAAGCTTTCTTT | CASSLPVMEGAGEAFF
TRBJ1-5 | - | TRBV6-1 | - | TGTGCCAGCAGTGAAGCTGGTGGAGGCCAGCCCCAGCATTTT | CASSEAGGGQPQHF
TRBJ1-1 | - | TRBV28 | - | TGTGCCAGCAGTGATTTGGACAGCCCTAACACTGAAGCTTTCTTT | CASSDLDSPNTEAFF
TRBJ1-1 | - | TRBV6-6 | - | TGTGCCAGCAGGAGGGACACAAACACTGAAGCTTTCTTT | CASRRDTNTEAFF
TRBJ1-4 | - | TRBV15 | - | TGTGCCACCGAGGACAGAGAAAAACTGTTTTTT | CATEDREKLFF
TRBJ2-2 | TRBD1 | TRBV6-5 | few | TGTGCCAGCAGGGGACAGGGGCCCCCAGCCGGGGAGCTGTTTTTT | CASRGQGPPAGELFF
TRBJ1-3 | - | TRBV20-1 | - | TGCAGTGCTAATAATGGAAACACCATATATTTT | CSANNGNTIYF
TRBJ1-1 | - | TRBV9 | - | TGTGCCAGCAGCGTCTCTGTGGGGGGCACTGAAGCTTTCTTT | CASSVSVGGTEAFF
TRBJ1-2 | TRBD1 | TRBV6-5 | - | TGTGCCAGCAGTTACTCGGGGACAGACAACTATGGCTACACCTTC | CASSYSGTDNYGYTF
TRBJ1-2 | - | TRBV5-6 | - | TGTGCCAGCAGCTTGGCCGAGTCTCGGGACATCAAAACGGGCTACACCTTC | CASSLAESRDIKTGYTF
TRBJ2-7 | - | TRBV7-8 | - | TGTGCCAGCAGCCTCGTAACCTACGAGCAGTACTTC | CASSLVTYEQYF
TRBJ1-1 | TRBD1 | TRBV27 | - | TGTGCCAGCAGTTTAGGACAGGGAGACTCTGAAGCTTTCTTT | CASSLGQGDSEAFF